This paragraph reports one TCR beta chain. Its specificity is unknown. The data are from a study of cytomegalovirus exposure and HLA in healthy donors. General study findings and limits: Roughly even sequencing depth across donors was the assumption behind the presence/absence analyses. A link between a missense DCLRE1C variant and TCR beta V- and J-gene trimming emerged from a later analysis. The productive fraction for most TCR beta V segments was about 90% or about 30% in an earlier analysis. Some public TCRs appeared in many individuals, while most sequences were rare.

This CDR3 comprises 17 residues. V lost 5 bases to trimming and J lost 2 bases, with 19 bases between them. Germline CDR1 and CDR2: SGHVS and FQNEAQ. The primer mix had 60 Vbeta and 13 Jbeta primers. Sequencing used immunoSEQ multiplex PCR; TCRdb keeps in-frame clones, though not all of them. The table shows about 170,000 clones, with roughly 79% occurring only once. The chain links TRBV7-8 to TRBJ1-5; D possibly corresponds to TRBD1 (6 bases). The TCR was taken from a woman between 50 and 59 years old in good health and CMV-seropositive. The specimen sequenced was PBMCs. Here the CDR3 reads CASSPRGTSGGNQPQHF. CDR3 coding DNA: TGTGCCAGCAGCCCCCGTGGTACGTCAGGGGGCAATCAGCCCCAGCATTTT.